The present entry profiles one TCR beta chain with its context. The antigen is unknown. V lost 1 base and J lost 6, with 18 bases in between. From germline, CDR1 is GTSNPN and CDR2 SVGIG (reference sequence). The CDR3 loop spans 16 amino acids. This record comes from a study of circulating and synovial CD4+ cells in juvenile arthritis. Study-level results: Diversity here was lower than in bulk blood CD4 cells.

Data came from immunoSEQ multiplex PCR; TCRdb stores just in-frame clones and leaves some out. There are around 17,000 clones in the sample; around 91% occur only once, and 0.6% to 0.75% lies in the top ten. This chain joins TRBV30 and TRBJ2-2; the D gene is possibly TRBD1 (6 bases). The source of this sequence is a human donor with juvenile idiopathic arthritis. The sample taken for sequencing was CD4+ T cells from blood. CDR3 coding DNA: TGTGCCTGGAGTGCCCGACCTAACAGGGTGGCCGGGGAGCTGTTTTTT. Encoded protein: CAWSARPNRVAGELFF. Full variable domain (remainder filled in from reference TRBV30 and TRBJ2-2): SQTIHQWPATLVQPVGSPLSLECTVEGTSNPNLYWYRQAAGRGLQLLFYSVGIGQISSEVPQNLSASRPQDRQFILSSKKLLLSDSGFYLCAWSARPNRVAGELFFGEGSRLTVL.